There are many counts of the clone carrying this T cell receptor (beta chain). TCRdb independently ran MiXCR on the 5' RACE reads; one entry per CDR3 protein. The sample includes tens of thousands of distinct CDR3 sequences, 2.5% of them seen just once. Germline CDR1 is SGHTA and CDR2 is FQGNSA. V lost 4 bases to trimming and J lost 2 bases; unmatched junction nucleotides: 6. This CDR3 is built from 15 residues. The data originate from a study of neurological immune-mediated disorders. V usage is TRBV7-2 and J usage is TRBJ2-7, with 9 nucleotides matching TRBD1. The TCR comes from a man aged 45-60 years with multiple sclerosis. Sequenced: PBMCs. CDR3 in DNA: TGTGCCAGCAGCTCGTGGACAGGGGACACCTACGAGCAGTACTTC. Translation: CASSSWTGDTYEQYF.